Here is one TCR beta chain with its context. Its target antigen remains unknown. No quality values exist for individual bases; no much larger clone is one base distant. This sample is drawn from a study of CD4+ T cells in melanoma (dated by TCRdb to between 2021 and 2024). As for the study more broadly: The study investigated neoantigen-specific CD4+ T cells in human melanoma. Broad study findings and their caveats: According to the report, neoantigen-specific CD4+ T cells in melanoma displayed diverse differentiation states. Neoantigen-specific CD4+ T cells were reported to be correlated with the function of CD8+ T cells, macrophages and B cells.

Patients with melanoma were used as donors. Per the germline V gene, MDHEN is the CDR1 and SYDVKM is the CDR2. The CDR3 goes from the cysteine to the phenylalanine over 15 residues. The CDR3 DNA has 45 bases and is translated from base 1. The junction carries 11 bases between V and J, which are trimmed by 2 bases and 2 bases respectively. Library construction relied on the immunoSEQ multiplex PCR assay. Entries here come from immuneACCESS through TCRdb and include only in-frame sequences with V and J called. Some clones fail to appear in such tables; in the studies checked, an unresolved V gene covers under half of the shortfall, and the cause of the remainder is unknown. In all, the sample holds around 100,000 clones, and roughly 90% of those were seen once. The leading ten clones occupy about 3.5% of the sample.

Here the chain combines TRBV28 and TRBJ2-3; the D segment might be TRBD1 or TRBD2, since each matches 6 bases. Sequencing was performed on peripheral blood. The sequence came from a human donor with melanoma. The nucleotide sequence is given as TGTGCCAGCAGTTTACTGGGGGGCTCCACAGATACGCAGTATTTT. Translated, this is CASSLLGGSTDTQYF.